This TCR beta chain was observed in a study of T cell changes during pregnancy in multiple sclerosis. V was trimmed by 4 bases and J by 1 base, leaving 14 bases between them. The CDR3 covers 16 residues. The V gene's germline CDR1 is SNHLY and CDR2 FYNNEI. Sequencing used immunoSEQ multiplex PCR; TCRdb keeps in-frame clones, though not all of them. The sample has about 64,000 clones, 92% seen once; the top ten hold 1.4%. The clonotype comes from a female donor with multiple sclerosis, enrolled in a pregnancy study. The V and J genes are TRBV2 and TRBJ1-5, with D possibly TRBD1 on 5 matching bases. The sample was peripheral blood, taken in the second trimester of pregnancy. The CDR3 reads CASSASVGGSNQPQHF. CDR3 DNA: TGTGCCAGCAGTGCTTCGGTGGGGGGAAGCAATCAGCCCCAGCATTTT.